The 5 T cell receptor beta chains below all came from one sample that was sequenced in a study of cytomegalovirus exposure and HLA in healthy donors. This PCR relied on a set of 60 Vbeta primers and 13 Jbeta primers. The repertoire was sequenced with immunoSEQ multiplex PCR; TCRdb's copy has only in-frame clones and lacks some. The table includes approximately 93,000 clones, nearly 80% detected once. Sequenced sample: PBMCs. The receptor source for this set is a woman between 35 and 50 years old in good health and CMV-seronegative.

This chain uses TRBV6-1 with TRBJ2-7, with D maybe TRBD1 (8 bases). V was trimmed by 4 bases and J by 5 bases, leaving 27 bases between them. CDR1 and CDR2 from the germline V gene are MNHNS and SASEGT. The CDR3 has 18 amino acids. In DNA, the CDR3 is TGTGCCAGCAGTGTAGCACCTCCCGGGGGGACAGGCAGCAACGAGCAGTACTTC. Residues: CASSVAPPGGTGSNEQYF.

CDR3 nucleotides: TGCGCCAGCAGCTTGGGTTGGGTAGACAGATTACAAGAGACCCAGTACTTC. Protein product: CASSLGWVDRLQETQYF. J is TRBJ2-5 and V is TRBV5-1, with D perhaps TRBD1 (5 bases). CDR1 SGHRS and CDR2 YFSETQ come from the germline V gene. The CDR3 runs 17 residues. Deletions cut 0 bases from V and 2 bases from J, with 17 bases between.

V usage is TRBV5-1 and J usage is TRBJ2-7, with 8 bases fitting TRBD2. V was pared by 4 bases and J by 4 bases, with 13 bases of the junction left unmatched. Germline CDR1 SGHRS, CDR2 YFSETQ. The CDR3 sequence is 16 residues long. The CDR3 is CASSPGLGLVSYEQYF. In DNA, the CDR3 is TGCGCCAGCAGCCCAGGGTTGGGACTAGTGAGTTACGAGCAGTACTTC.

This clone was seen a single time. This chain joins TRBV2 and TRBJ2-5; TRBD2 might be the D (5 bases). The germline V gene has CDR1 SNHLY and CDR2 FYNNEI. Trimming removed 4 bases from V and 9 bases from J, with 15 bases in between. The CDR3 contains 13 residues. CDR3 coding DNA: TGTGCCAGCAGTGGCTGGGGTAGCGCGGCCCAGTACTTC. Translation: CASSGWGSAAQYF.

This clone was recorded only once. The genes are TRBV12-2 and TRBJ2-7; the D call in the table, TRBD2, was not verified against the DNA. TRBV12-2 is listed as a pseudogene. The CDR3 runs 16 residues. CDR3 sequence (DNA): TGTGCAAGTCGCCAATCCGGGTATCGGGATGAGGGCGAGCAGTACTTC. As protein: CASRQSGYRDEGEQYF.